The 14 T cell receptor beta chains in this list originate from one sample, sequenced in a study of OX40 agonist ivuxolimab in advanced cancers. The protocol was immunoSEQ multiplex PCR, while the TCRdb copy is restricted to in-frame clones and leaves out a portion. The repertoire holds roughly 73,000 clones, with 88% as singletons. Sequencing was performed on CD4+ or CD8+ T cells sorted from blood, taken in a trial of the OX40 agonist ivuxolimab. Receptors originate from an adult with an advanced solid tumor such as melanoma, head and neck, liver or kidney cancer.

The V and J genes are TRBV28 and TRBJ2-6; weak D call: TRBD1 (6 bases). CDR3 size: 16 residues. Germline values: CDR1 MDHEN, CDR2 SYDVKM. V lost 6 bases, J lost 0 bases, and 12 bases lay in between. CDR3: CASRRSDSSGANVLTF. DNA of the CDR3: TGTGCCAGCAGAAGATCGGACAGCTCTGGGGCCAACGTCCTGACTTTC. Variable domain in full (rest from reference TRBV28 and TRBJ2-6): DVKVTQSSRYLVKRTGEKVFLECVQDMDHENMFWYRQDPGLGLRLIYFSYDVKMKEKGDIPEGYSVSREKKERFSLILESASTNQTSMYLCASRRSDSSGANVLTFGAGSRLTVL.

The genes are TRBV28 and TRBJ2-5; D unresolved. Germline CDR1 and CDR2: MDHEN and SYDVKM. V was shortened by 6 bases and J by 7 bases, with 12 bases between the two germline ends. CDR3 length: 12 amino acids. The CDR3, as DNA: TGTGCCAGCAGCGCCAGACCCGGGACCCAGTACTTC. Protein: CASSARPGTQYF.

CDR3 protein: CASSAGTGADTQYF. CDR3 nucleotide sequence: TGTGCCAGCAGCGCAGGAACGGGGGCAGATACGCAGTATTTT. The chain recombines TRBV9 with TRBJ2-3; D is possibly TRBD2 (6 bases). Germline V gene sequence: CDR1 SGDLS, CDR2 YYNGEE. This CDR3 is built from 14 residues. Trimming took off 3 bases at V and 4 bases at J, with 12 bases between the two ends.

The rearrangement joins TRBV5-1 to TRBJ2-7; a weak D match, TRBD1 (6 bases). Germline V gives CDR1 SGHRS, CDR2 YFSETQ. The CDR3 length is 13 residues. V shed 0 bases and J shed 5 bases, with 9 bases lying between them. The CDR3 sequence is CASSLASGDEQYF. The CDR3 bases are TGCGCCAGCAGCTTGGCCTCAGGGGACGAGCAGTACTTC.

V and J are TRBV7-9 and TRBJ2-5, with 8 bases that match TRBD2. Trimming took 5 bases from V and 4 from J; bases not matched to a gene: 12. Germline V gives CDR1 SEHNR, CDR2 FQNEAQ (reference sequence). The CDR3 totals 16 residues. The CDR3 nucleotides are TGTGCCAGCAGCCCAGACCAGGGACTAGTCGGAGAGACCCAGTACTTC. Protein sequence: CASSPDQGLVGETQYF. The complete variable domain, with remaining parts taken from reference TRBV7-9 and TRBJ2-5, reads DTGVSQNPRHKITKRGQNVTFRCDPISEHNRLYWYRQTLGQGPEFLTYFQNEAQLEKSRLLSDRFSAERPKGSFSTLEIQRTEQGDSAMYLCASSPDQGLVGETQYFGPGTRLLVL.

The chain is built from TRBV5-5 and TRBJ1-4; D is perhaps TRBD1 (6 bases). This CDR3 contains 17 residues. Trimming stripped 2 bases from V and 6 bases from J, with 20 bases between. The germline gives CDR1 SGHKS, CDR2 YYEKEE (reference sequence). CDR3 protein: CASSFLPPGAGDEKLFF. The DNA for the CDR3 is TGTGCCAGCAGCTTTCTTCCCCCCGGGGCAGGGGATGAAAAACTGTTTTTT.

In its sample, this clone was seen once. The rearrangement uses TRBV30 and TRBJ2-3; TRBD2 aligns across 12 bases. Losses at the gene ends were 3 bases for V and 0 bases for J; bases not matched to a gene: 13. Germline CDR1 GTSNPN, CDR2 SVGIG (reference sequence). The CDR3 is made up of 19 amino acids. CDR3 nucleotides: TGTGCCTGGAGCCCAGCGACTAGCGGGAGCCCCCATAGCACAGATACGCAGTATTTT. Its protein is CAWSPATSGSPHSTDTQYF. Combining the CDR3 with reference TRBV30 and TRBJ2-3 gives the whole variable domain SQTIHQWPATLVQPVGSPLSLECTVEGTSNPNLYWYRQAAGRGLQLLFYSVGIGQISSEVPQNLSASRPQDRQFILSSKKLLLSDSGFYLCAWSPATSGSPHSTDTQYFGPGTRLTVL.

The CDR3 DNA reads as TGTGCCATCAGTGATAGTAGCAATCAGCCCCAGCATTTT. Translating it yields CAISDSSNQPQHF. The rearrangement links TRBV10-3 to TRBJ1-5; D gene ambiguous. Trimming removed 3 bases at V and 0 bases at J, with 3 bases between. The germline gives CDR1 ENHRY, CDR2 SYGVKD. This CDR3 is 13 amino acids long.

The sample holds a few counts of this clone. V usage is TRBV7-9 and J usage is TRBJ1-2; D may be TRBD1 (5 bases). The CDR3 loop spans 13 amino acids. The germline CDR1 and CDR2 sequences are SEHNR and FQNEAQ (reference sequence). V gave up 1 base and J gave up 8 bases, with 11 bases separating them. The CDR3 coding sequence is TGTGCCAGCAGCTTAGAGGGGCCTCGCGGCTACACCTTC. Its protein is CASSLEGPRGYTF.

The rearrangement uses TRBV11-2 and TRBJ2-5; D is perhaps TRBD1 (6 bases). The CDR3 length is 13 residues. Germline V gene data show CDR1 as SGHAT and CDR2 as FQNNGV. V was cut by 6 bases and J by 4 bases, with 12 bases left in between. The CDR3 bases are TGTGCCAGCAGTCTCACAGGGAGAGAGACCCAGTACTTC. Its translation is CASSLTGRETQYF.

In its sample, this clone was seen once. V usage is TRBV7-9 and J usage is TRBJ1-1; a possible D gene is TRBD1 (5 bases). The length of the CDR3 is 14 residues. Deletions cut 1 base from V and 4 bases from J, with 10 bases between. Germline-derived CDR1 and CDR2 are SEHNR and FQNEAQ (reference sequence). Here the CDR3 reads CASSLDWDLTEAFF. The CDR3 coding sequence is TGTGCCAGCAGCTTAGATTGGGACCTCACTGAAGCTTTCTTT. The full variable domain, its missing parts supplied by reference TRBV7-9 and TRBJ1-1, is DTGVSQNPRHKITKRGQNVTFRCDPISEHNRLYWYRQTLGQGPEFLTYFQNEAQLEKSRLLSDRFSAERPKGSFSTLEIQRTEQGDSAMYLCASSLDWDLTEAFFGQGTRLTVV.

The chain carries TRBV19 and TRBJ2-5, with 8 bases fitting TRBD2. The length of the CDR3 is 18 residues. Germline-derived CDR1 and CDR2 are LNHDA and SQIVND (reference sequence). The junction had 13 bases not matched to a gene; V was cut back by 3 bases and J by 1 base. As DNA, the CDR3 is TGTGCCAGTAGTATGGGCAGGGGAGCGGGGGCCGTCCAAGAGACCCAGTACTTC. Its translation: CASSMGRGAGAVQETQYF.

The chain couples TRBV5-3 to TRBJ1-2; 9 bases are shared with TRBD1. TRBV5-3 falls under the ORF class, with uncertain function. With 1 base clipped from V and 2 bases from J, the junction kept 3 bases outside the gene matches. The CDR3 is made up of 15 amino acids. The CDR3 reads CARSLRQGENYGYTF. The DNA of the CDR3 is TGTGCCAGAAGCTTGAGACAGGGGGAAAACTATGGCTACACCTTC.

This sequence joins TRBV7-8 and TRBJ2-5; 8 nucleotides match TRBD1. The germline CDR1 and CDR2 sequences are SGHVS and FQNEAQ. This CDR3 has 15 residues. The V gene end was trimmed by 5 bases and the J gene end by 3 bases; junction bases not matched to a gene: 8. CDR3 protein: CASSPYGTGKETQYF. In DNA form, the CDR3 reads TGTGCCAGCAGCCCCTACGGGACAGGAAAAGAGACCCAGTACTTC.